This TCR beta chain derives from a study of CD8 T cells in Susac syndrome. From germline, CDR1 is MDHEN and CDR2 SYDVKM. Trimming at V came to 5 bases and at J to 5 bases, leaving 7 bases not matched to a gene. This CDR3 comprises 14 residues. Reverse transcription of about 0.45 to 1 ug RNA was performed with random hexamers. TCRdb re-derived calls from the immunoSEQ multiplex PCR reads in MiXCR, one entry per CDR3 protein. This sample yields some 26,000 distinct CDR3 sequences, of which 93% are seen a single time; approximately 0.62% belongs to the top ten. The sequence derives from a human donor with Susac syndrome. Sequenced: CD8+ T cells from PBMCs. The J gene is TRBJ2-5, the V gene TRBV28; 8 bases are shared with TRBD2. The CDR3 loop reads CASSPGGYKETQYF. The CDR3, as DNA: TGTGCCAGCAGTCCGGGGGGGTATAAGGAGACCCAGTACTTC.